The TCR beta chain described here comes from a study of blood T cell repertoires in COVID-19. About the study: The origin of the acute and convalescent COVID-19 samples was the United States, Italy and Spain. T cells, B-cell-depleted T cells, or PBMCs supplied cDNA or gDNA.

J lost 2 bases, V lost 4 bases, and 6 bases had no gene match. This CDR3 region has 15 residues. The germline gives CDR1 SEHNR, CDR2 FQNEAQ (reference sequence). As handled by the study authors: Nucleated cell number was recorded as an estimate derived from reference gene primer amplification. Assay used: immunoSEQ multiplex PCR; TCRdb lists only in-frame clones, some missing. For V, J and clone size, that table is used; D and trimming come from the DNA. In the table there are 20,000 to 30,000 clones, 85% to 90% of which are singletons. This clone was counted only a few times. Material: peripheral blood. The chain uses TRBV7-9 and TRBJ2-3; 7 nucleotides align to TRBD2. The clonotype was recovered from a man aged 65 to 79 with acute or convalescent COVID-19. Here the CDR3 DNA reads TGTGCCAGCAGCTCGGGGGAGGGCCTCACAGATACGCAGTATTTT. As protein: CASSSGEGLTDTQYF.